The 12 T cell receptor beta chains given below trace back to one sample, sequenced in a study of blood T cell repertoires in COVID-19. Using immunoSEQ multiplex PCR, the repertoire was profiled, and TCRdb retains in-frame clones only, with some absent. This table has a few hundred thousand clones, around 89% appearing once. Source material: PBMCs or T cells enriched from blood (not recorded which). Every receptor here comes from a man aged 25 to 40 who had been exposed to COVID-19.

This chain connects TRBV5-4 to TRBJ2-3; tentative D call: TRBD2 (6 bases). Trimming stripped 0 bases from V and 0 bases from J, with 8 bases between. This CDR3 comprises 15 residues. Germline V gene data show CDR1 as SGHNT and CDR2 as YYREEE (reference sequence). The CDR3 sequence is CASSLGGTSTDTQYF. In DNA, the CDR3 is TGTGCCAGCAGCTTGGGGGGGACTAGCACAGATACGCAGTATTTT.

This clone was observed a single time. The CDR3 DNA reads TGTGCCAGTAGCTCCCTTGGCGGGACGAGCTCCTACGAGCAGTACTTC. This codes for CASSSLGGTSSYEQYF. The rearrangement links TRBV19 to TRBJ2-7; TRBD2 might be the D (6 bases). Germline CDR1 and CDR2: LNHDA and SQIVND (reference sequence). V lost 6 bases and J lost 0, with 18 bases in between. CDR3 length: 16 amino acids.

This chain links TRBV19 with TRBJ1-1, with a tentative D call TRBD1 (5 bases). CDR1 and CDR2 from the germline V gene are LNHDA and SQIVND (reference sequence). The germline V and J ends were trimmed by 7 bases and 5 bases, with 14 bases remaining between them. The CDR3 is 13 residues long. DNA for the CDR3: TGTGCCAGTATTCGGAGGGGAGGGACTGAAGCTTTCTTT. Protein: CASIRRGGTEAFF. The whole variable domain, remainder taken from reference TRBV19 and TRBJ1-1, is DGGITQSPKYLFRKEGQNVTLSCEQNLNHDAMYWYRQDPGQGLRLIYYSQIVNDFQKGDIAEGYSVSREKKESFPLTVTSAQKNPTAFYLCASIRRGGTEAFFGQGTRLTVV.

Regarding this clone: The junction shows a germline mismatch at one end, possibly a read error. The V and J genes are TRBV9 and TRBJ1-5, with 9 bases fitting TRBD1. Germline CDR1 SGDLS, CDR2 YYNGEE. The CDR3 is 13 amino acids. The CDR3 coding sequence is TGTGCCAGCAGCGCACGCAGCCGCAGGACAGGGGATTTT. It yields the protein CASSARSRRTGDF.

The chain joins TRBV19 to TRBJ2-2; D ambiguous. CDR3 length: 13 residues. Germline values: CDR1 LNHDA, CDR2 SQIVND (reference sequence). The V end lost 5 bases, the J end lost 7 bases, and 11 bases lay between the germline ends. CDR3 sequence (DNA): TGTGCCAGTAGTTCCGAAACTGGCGGGGAGCTGTTTTTT. It translates to CASSSETGGELFF.

V usage is TRBV6-2 or TRBV6-3 and J usage is TRBJ1-2, with 7 bases aligning to TRBD1. The V and J ends lost 5 bases and 4 bases, in that order; junction bases with no gene match: 1. CDR1 and CDR2 from the germline V gene are MNHEY and SVGEGT. The CDR3 totals 12 residues. This chain's CDR3 is CASSAGGYGYTF. CDR3 DNA sequence: TGTGCCAGCAGTGCAGGGGGCTATGGCTACACCTTC.

The chain links TRBV4-1 to TRBJ2-6; 12 bases match TRBD2. V gave up 4 bases and J gave up 0 bases; unmatched junction bases: 4. The CDR3 runs to 18 residues. The germline gives CDR1 MGHRA, CDR2 YSYEKL. The CDR3 DNA reads as TGCGCCAGCAGCCGTCGACTAGCGGGGGCCTCTGGGGCCAACGTCCTGACTTTC. It encodes CASSRRLAGASGANVLTF.

This clone came up once. The V and J genes are TRBV19 and TRBJ2-1; 7 bases are shared with TRBD1. J lost 9 bases, V lost 1 base, and 6 bases had no gene match. The CDR3 spans 14 residues. Germline V gives CDR1 LNHDA, CDR2 SQIVND (reference sequence). This chain's CDR3 is CASSIVYQGVEQFF. Written as DNA, the CDR3 is TGTGCCAGTAGTATAGTGTACCAGGGGGTTGAGCAGTTCTTC.

The chain employs TRBV15 and TRBJ2-7, with D perhaps TRBD1 (5 bases). Germline V lookup: CDR1 LNHNV, CDR2 YYDKDF (reference sequence). The CDR3 loop spans 12 amino acids. Trimming cost V 8 bases and J 2 bases, with 10 bases left between them. This CDR3 reads CATQDSTYEQYF. CDR3 nucleotide sequence: TGTGCCACCCAAGACAGTACCTACGAGCAGTACTTC. Full variable domain (remainder filled in from reference TRBV15 and TRBJ2-7): DAMVIQNPRYQVTQFGKPVTLSCSQTLNHNVMYWYQQKSSQAPKLLFHYYDKDFNNEADTPDNFQSRRPNTSFCFLDIRSPGLGDTAMYLCATQDSTYEQYFGPGTRLTVT.

The chain joins TRBV18 to TRBJ1-3; the D is unclear. CDR3 length: 15 amino acids. V dropped 2 bases and J dropped 0 bases, with 8 bases sitting between them. Germline CDR1 and CDR2: KGHSH and LQKENI. For the CDR3, the DNA is TGTGCCAGCTCACCAGGAGGCTACTCTGGAAACACCATATATTTT. This sequence encodes CASSPGGYSGNTIYF.

The rearrangement uses TRBV4-1 and TRBJ1-5; 10 positions match TRBD1. This CDR3 is built from 15 residues. The V and J ends lost 4 bases and 2 bases, in that order; junction bases with no gene match: 2. Per the germline V gene, CDR1 is MGHRA and CDR2 is YSYEKL. The CDR3 reads CASSPGTGGNQPQHF. DNA for the CDR3: TGCGCCAGCAGCCCCGGGACAGGGGGCAATCAGCCCCAGCATTTT.

This chain uses TRBV7-3 with TRBJ1-1; weak D call: TRBD1 (6 bases). The CDR3 spans 13 residues. V gave up 5 bases and J gave up 2 bases, with 9 bases separating them. CDR1 and CDR2 (germline): SGHTA, FQGTGA. The CDR3 here is CASSHGTNTEAFF. CDR3 nucleotides: TGTGCCAGCAGCCACGGGACAAACACTGAAGCTTTCTTT.